This TCR beta chain was identified during a study of spatial heterogeneity in lung cancer. General study points: Expanded alpha and beta TCR counts within tumors tracked tumor mutation counts.

Regarding time point: sample taken at primary tumor resection. Note on this clonotype: Its specificity is not known.

Between the trimmed V and J ends, which lost 6 bases and 2 bases, there was a span of 6 bases. This CDR3 has 12 residues. CDR1 is MDHEN and CDR2 is SYDVKM in the germline V gene. TCRdb processed the 5' RACE reads anew with MiXCR; each CDR3 protein has one entry. The sample records more than 750 distinct CDR3 sequences, more than 40% being singletons. This chain joins TRBV28 and TRBJ2-3; D unclear. The receptor was derived from a female donor with early-stage non-small cell lung cancer. The specimen was lung tumor tissue, collected at surgery. CDR3 bases: TGTGCCAGCAGCCGGACCACAGATACGCAGTATTTT. This gives the protein CASSRTTDTQYF. Drawing the rest from reference TRBV28 and TRBJ2-3, the complete variable domain is DVKVTQSSRYLVKRTGEKVFLECVQDMDHENMFWYRQDPGLGLRLIYFSYDVKMKEKGDIPEGYSVSREKKERFSLILESASTNQTSMYLCASSRTTDTQYFGPGTRLTVL.